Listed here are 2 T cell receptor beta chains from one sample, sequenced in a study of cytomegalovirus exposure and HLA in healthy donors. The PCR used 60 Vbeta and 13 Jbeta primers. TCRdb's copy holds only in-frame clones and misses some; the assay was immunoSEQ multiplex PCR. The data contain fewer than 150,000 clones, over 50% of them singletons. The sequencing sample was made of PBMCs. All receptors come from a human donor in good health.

For the CDR3, the DNA is TGTGCCAGCAGCTCGAGGTACTACGAGCAGTACTTC. This encodes CASSSRYYEQYF. This chain connects TRBV5-6 to TRBJ2-7; D remains ambiguous. The length of the CDR3 is 12 residues. Deletions cut 3 bases from V and 3 bases from J, with 7 bases between. The germline CDR1 and CDR2 sequences are SGHDT and YYEEEE.

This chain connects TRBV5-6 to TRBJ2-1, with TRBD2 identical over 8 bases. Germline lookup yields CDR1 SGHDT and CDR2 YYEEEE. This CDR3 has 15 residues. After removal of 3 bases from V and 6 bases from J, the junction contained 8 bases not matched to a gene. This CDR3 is CASSYNTAGVNEQFF. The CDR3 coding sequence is TGTGCCAGCAGCTATAACACAGCGGGAGTCAATGAGCAGTTCTTC. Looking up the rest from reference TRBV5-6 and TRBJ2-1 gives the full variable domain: DAGVTQSPTHLIKTRGQQVTLRCSPKSGHDTVSWYQQALGQGPQFIFQYYEEEERQRGNFPDRFSGHQFPNYSSELNVNALLLGDSALYLCASSYNTAGVNEQFFGPGTRLTVL.